Below, 19 T cell receptor beta chains from the same sample are listed, as sequenced in a study of blood T cell repertoires in COVID-19. Using immunoSEQ multiplex PCR, the repertoire was profiled, and TCRdb retains in-frame clones only, with some absent. The sample lists roughly 60,000 clones; approximately 84% were seen once. Material: peripheral blood. The receptors derive from an older man with COVID-19, enrolled during active disease.

The rearrangement uses TRBV11-1 and TRBJ2-2; 8 bases align to TRBD2. J gave up 7 bases and V 4 bases, and 8 bases lay outside the gene matches. Germline V gene data show CDR1 as SGHAT and CDR2 as FQDESV (reference sequence). The CDR3 consists of 15 residues. CDR3 amino acids: CASSSTSAWGGELFF. The DNA of the CDR3 is TGTGCCAGCAGCTCGACTAGCGCCTGGGGCGGGGAGCTGTTTTTT.

The rearrangement uses TRBV10-3 and TRBJ1-1, with D tentatively TRBD1 (6 bases). The germline V gene has CDR1 ENHRY and CDR2 SYGVKD. The CDR3 consists of 14 residues. V was clipped by 2 bases and J by 4 bases, with 11 bases between them. The CDR3 sequence is CAISEEGGGTEAFF. DNA for the CDR3: TGTGCCATCAGTGAGGAGGGAGGGGGCACTGAAGCTTTCTTT.

The V gene is TRBV24-1, the J gene TRBJ2-5, with TRBD1 matching over 7 bases. The V segment lost 4 bases and the J segment 1 base; nucleotides outside the gene matches: 5. CDR1 is KGHDR, CDR2 SFDVKD, per germline. The CDR3 consists of 15 residues. The CDR3 loop reads CATSDRGQLQETQYF. CDR3 nucleotides: TGTGCCACCAGTGACCGGGGACAGCTCCAAGAGACCCAGTACTTC.

This clone was found a few times. The chain is built from TRBV7-8 and TRBJ1-5; maybe TRBD1 (5 bases). CDR1 and CDR2 from the germline V gene are SGHVS and FQNEAQ. Trimming took off 5 bases at V and 2 bases at J, with 13 bases between the two ends. The CDR3 consists of 15 residues. The CDR3 protein is CASSQRPGGNQPQHF. CDR3 coding DNA: TGTGCCAGCAGCCAGAGACCGGGGGGCAATCAGCCCCAGCATTTT.

This clone was counted only a few times. The J gene is TRBJ2-1, the V gene TRBV6-5; TRBD1 matches at 7 bases. This CDR3 contains 15 residues. Germline V gives CDR1 MNHEY, CDR2 SVGAGI. The trim removed 4 bases at V and 2 bases at J, leaving 5 bases unmatched. The DNA for the CDR3 is TGTGCCAGCAGTTCGGGGCAGGGGGCCTACAATGAGCAGTTCTTC. Protein product: CASSSGQGAYNEQFF.

The chain couples TRBV6-6 to TRBJ1-4, with D possibly TRBD1 on 6 matching bases. Germline CDR1 reads MNHNY; CDR2 reads SVGAGI (reference sequence). V was pared by 5 bases and J by 8 bases, with 15 bases between. The CDR3 runs 14 residues. The CDR3 nucleotides are TGTGCCAGCAGTCGCCCTCAGGGGAGAGAAAAACTGTTTTTT. This encodes CASSRPQGREKLFF.

This chain joins TRBV18 and TRBJ1-1, with D perhaps TRBD1 (6 bases). Per the germline V gene, CDR1 is KGHSH and CDR2 is LQKENI. V dropped 2 bases and J dropped 3 bases, with 16 bases sitting between them. The CDR3 runs to 16 residues. The CDR3 sequence is CASSPNSRGMDTEAFF. The DNA for the CDR3 is TGTGCCAGCTCACCAAACTCCAGGGGCATGGACACTGAAGCTTTCTTT.

The V gene is TRBV5-5, the J gene TRBJ1-2; a possible D gene is TRBD1 (6 bases). CDR1 is SGHKS and CDR2 is YYEKEE in the germline V gene (reference sequence). This CDR3 has 15 residues. Trimming cost V 2 bases and J 6 bases, with 17 bases left between them. CDR3 residues: CASSFLIQGGNGYTF. CDR3 in DNA: TGTGCCAGCAGCTTCCTAATACAGGGAGGGAATGGCTACACCTTC.

The CDR3 coding sequence is TGTGCCAGCAGCCCGGGGACAGGAGAATCCTACGAGCAGTACGTC. Translating gives CASSPGTGESYEQYV. The chain is built from TRBV7-2 and TRBJ2-7, with 8 bases matching TRBD1. V was pared by 5 bases and J by 1 base, with 7 bases of the junction left unmatched. This CDR3 region has 15 residues. Germline CDR1 is SGHTA and CDR2 is FQGNSA.

This clone was seen only once. The chain has TRBV3-1 (or the pseudogene TRBV3-2) and TRBJ2-5, with TRBD2 matching over 8 bases. The V gene's germline CDR1 is LGHDT and CDR2 YNNKEL (reference sequence). Trimming cost V 5 bases and J 5 bases; bases outside gene matches: 10. CDR3 length: 15 residues. CDR3 DNA sequence: TGTGCCAGCAGCACTAGCGGTCCCTTCGGGGAGACCCAGTACTTC. Its translation: CASSTSGPFGETQYF.

The chain joins TRBV5-6 to TRBJ2-4; tentatively, D is TRBD1 (5 bases). This CDR3 has 15 residues. Trimming took off 0 bases at V and 1 base at J, with 8 bases between the two ends. From germline, CDR1 is SGHDT and CDR2 YYEEEE. The DNA for the CDR3 is TGTGCCAGCAGCTTGGAAGGGGTCGCCAAAAACATTCAGTACTTC. Translating gives CASSLEGVAKNIQYF.

The V and J genes are TRBV3-1 (or the pseudogene TRBV3-2) and TRBJ1-6, with unresolved D. Germline CDR1 reads LGHDT; CDR2 reads YNNKEL (reference sequence). The CDR3 is 18 residues long. V lost 0 bases to trimming and J lost 6 bases, with 18 bases between them. The CDR3 here is CASSQDPPLSDLNSPLHF. Written as DNA, the CDR3 is TGTGCCAGCAGCCAAGATCCCCCTTTGAGTGATCTTAATTCACCCCTCCACTTT.

The J gene is TRBJ2-7, the V gene TRBV7-2; 10 bases are shared with TRBD1. The CDR3 runs 15 residues. Germline CDR1 SGHTA, CDR2 FQGNSA. J was trimmed by 6 bases and V by 3 bases; bases with no gene match: 8. The CDR3 loop reads CASSFGGTGDREQYF. CDR3 bases: TGTGCCAGCAGCTTCGGAGGGACAGGGGATCGCGAGCAGTACTTC.

The chain combines TRBV19 with TRBJ1-5, with D perhaps TRBD1 (5 bases). The germline gives CDR1 LNHDA, CDR2 SQIVND (reference sequence). The V gene lost 6 bases and the J gene lost 4 bases, with 16 bases spanning the gap. The CDR3 consists of 15 residues. CDR3 amino acids: CASREDSIGNQPQHF. The DNA for the CDR3 is TGTGCCAGTAGAGAAGACAGCATTGGAAATCAGCCCCAGCATTTT.

The V call is TRBV11-3, the J call TRBJ2-1; D unclear. Trimming pared 1 base from V and 6 bases from J, leaving 16 bases between. The CDR3 totals 16 residues. The germline CDR1 and CDR2 sequences are SGHNT and YENEEA. CDR3 amino acids: CASSLGRESVLNEQFF. CDR3 nucleotides: TGTGCCAGCAGCTTAGGGCGCGAGAGCGTCCTCAATGAGCAGTTCTTC.

The gene calls are TRBV28 and TRBJ2-3; tentatively, D is TRBD2 (6 bases). This CDR3 is built from 15 residues. V lost 1 base to trimming and J lost 2 bases, with 10 bases between them. CDR1 and CDR2 (germline): MDHEN, SYDVKM. The DNA for the CDR3 is TGTGCCAGCAGTTTATCCCCGGGAGCCACAGATACGCAGTATTTT. Its protein product is CASSLSPGATDTQYF.

As DNA, the CDR3 is TGCAGCGCCGGGGACAGGGGGCTCTACAATGAGCAGTTCTTC. Protein sequence: CSAGDRGLYNEQFF. The chain is built from TRBV29-1 and TRBJ2-1; 12 bases match TRBD1. The CDR3 sequence is 14 residues long. Per germline, CDR1 SQVTM and CDR2 ANQGSEA. J was trimmed by 3 bases and V by 7 bases; bases with no gene match: 4.

The chain joins TRBV7-9 to TRBJ1-1; no definite D call. CDR1 is SEHNR and CDR2 is FQNEAQ in the germline V gene (reference sequence). The length of the CDR3 is 15 residues. V lost 6 bases and J lost 1, with 15 bases in between. As DNA, the CDR3 is TGTGCCAGCAGTCCAGGATATGGTGAGAACACTGAAGCTTTCTTT. Translation: CASSPGYGENTEAFF. The full variable domain, with the rest looked up from reference TRBV7-9 and TRBJ1-1, is DTGVSQNPRHKITKRGQNVTFRCDPISEHNRLYWYRQTLGQGPEFLTYFQNEAQLEKSRLLSDRFSAERPKGSFSTLEIQRTEQGDSAMYLCASSPGYGENTEAFFGQGTRLTVV.

This clone was counted once. The rearrangement joins TRBV6-4 to TRBJ2-6; possibly TRBD1 for D (6 bases). Per germline, CDR1 MRHNA and CDR2 SNTAGT. The CDR3 loop spans 17 amino acids. Trimming pared 6 bases from V and 0 bases from J, leaving 15 bases between. CDR3 in DNA: TGTGCCAGCAGCAACTTGGACAGCGACTCTGGGGCCAACGTCCTGACTTTC. Its protein product is CASSNLDSDSGANVLTF.